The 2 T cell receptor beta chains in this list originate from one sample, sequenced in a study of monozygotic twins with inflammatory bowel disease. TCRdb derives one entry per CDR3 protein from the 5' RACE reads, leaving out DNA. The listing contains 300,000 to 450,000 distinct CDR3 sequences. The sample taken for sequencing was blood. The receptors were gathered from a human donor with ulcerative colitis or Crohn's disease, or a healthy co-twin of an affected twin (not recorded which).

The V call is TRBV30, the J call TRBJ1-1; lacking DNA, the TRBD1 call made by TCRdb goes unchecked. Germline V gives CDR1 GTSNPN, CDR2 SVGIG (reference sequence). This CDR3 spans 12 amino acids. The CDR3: CAWRRGNTEAFF.

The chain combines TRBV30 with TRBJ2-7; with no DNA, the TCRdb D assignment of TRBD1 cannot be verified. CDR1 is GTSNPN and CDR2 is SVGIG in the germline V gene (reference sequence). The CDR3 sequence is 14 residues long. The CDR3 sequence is CAWRKTGGGYEQYF.